This T cell receptor (beta chain) was sequenced for a study of blood T cell repertoires in COVID-19. For the study at large: Researchers got acute and convalescent COVID-19 samples from the United States, Italy and Spain. Sources were T cells, B-cell-depleted T cells, or PBMCs; the material itself was cDNA or gDNA.

In the original processing: Amplifying reference gene primers gave estimates of nucleated cell counts. Produced via immunoSEQ multiplex PCR; TCRdb's table is partial and in-frame only. V and J calls and clone size are given by that table; D and trimming were obtained from the DNA. The sample consists of around 130,000 clones, over 75% of them appearing once. The germline CDR1 and CDR2 sequences are SQVTM and ANQGSEA. CDR3 length: 12 residues. V was pared by 7 bases and J by 5 bases, with 12 bases between. The material sequenced was peripheral blood. The sequence came from a man between 60 and 75 years old with active or convalescent COVID-19. The gene calls are TRBV29-1 and TRBJ2-1; D is unresolved. CDR3 amino acids: CSASGRNNEQFF. CDR3 bases: TGCAGCGCCTCAGGAAGAAACAATGAGCAGTTCTTC.